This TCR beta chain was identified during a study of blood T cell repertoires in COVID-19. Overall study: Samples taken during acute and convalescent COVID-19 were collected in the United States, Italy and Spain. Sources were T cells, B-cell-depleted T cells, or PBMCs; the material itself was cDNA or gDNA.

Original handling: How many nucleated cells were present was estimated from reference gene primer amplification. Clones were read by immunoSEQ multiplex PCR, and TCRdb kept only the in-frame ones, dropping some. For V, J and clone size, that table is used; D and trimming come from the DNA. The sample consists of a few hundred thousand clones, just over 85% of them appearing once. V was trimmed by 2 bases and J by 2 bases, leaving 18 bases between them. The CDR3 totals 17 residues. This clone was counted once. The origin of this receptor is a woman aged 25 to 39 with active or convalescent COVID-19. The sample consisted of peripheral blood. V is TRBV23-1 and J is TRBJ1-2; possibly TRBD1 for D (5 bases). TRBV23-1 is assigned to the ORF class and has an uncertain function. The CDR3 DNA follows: TGCGCCAGCAGTCAAGTATCGACAGTCCATTTAAACTATGGCTACACCTTC. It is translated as CASSQVSTVHLNYGYTF.